The clone carrying this T cell receptor beta chain has just a few counts. Its antigen is still unknown. These data come from a study of CD8 T cells in ankylosing spondylitis. General study results and limits: Before this, some motif variants had been reported in reactive arthritis synovial fluid and blood. In ankylosing spondylitis blood, a motif of about eight highly homologous TCR beta variants appeared characteristic.

TCRdb processed the 5' RACE reads anew with MiXCR; each CDR3 protein has one entry. This sample has roughly 700,000 distinct CDR3 sequences, with 15% to 20% found just once. This TCR was sampled from a male donor with ankylosing spondylitis. Sequencing was performed on blood, either unsorted or a sorted T cell fraction (not recorded which).

The CDR3: CASSLAREHMNTEAFF. Here the CDR3 DNA reads TGTGCCAGCAGCTTAGCGCGGGAACACATGAACACTGAAGCTTTCTTT. The J gene is TRBJ1-1, the V gene TRBV7-8; D is unresolved. The ends were cut back, 0 bases at V and 0 bases at J, with 11 bases in the middle. The CDR3 loop spans 16 amino acids. Germline CDR1 reads SGHVS; CDR2 reads FQNEAQ.